This T cell receptor (beta chain) was recorded in a study of cytomegalovirus exposure and HLA in healthy donors. The primer mix had 60 Vbeta and 13 Jbeta primers. Assay used: immunoSEQ multiplex PCR; TCRdb lists only in-frame clones, some missing. The table lists roughly 80,000 clones, roughly 79% of them singletons. The study sampled nominally healthy donors, though unrecorded immune exposures were likely. This receptor was identified in a woman in her 30s in good health and CMV-seronegative. The sequencing input was PBMCs.

CDR3 in DNA: TGTGCCAGCAGTTTATCAACAGGGGCCGCTGAAGCTTTCTTT. It yields the protein CASSLSTGAAEAFF. The V gene is TRBV28, the J gene TRBJ1-1, with 7 bases identical to TRBD1. The CDR3 length is 14 residues. Looked up from germline, CDR1 is MDHEN and CDR2 is SYDVKM. Unmatched junction bases numbered 5, after V lost 1 base and J lost 6 bases.